The present T cell receptor (beta chain) was sequenced within a study of T cell responses to AZD1222 COVID-19 vaccine. Study outcomes and limitations: The study found Spike-specific TCR breadth and depth rose after two AZD1222 doses. The donors showed a predominance of white British ancestry and of females, with possible underestimation of clonal diversity. CD4 TCRs covered the whole spike, strongest at regions 160-218 and 743-854.

Libraries were prepared by immunoSEQ multiplex PCR; TCRdb keeps only in-frame clonotypes and omits some of them. The sample records some 150,000 clones, 86% being singletons. Germline-derived CDR1 and CDR2 are KGHDR and SFDVKD. J was trimmed by 4 bases and V by 3 bases; bases with no gene match: 8. The CDR3 extends over 16 amino acids. Concerning this clone: No antigen is known for it.

The J gene is TRBJ2-1, the V gene TRBV24-1, with 7 positions matching TRBD1. The sample consisted of peripheral blood, taken 28 days after the second AZD1222 dose. This clonotype was sampled from an adult who received the AZD1222 COVID-19 vaccine. The CDR3: CATSDLQGRNYNEQFF. The CDR3 bases are TGTGCCACCAGTGATCTACAGGGGAGAAATTACAATGAGCAGTTCTTC.